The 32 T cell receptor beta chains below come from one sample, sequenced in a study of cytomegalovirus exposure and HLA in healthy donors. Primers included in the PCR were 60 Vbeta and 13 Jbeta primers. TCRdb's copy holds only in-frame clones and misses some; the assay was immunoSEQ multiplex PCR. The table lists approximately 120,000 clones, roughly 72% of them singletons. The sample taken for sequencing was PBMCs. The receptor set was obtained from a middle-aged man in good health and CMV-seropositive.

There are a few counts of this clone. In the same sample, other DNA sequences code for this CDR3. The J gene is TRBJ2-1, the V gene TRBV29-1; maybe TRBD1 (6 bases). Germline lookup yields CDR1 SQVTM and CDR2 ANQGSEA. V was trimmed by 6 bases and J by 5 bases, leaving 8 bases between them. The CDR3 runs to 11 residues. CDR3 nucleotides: TGCAGCGTGGGGGCGGACAATGAGCAGTTCTTC. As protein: CSVGADNEQFF.

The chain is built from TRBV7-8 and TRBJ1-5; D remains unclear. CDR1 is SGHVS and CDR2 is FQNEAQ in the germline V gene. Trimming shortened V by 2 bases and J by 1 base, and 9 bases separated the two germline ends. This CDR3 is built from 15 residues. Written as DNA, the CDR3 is TGTGCCAGCAGCTTAAATCTAGAAAGCAATCAGCCCCAGCATTTT. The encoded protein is CASSLNLESNQPQHF.

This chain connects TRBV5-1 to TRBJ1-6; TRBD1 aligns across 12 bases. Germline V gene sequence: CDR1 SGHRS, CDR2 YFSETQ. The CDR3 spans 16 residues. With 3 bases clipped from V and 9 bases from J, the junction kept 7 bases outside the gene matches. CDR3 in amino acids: CASSWGDRGPGSPLHF. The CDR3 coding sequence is TGCGCCAGCAGCTGGGGGGACAGGGGGCCGGGTTCACCCCTCCACTTT.

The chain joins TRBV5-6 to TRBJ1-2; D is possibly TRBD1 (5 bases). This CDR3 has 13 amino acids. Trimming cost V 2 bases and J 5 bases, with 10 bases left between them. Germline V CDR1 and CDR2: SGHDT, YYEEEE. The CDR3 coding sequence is TGTGCCAGCAGCTTTAGTGGGGGGTATGGCTACACCTTC. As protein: CASSFSGGYGYTF.

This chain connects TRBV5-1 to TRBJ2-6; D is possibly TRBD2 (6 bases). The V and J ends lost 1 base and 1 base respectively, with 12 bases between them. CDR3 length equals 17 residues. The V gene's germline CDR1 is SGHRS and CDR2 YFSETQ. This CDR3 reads CASSLIGGRSGANVLTF. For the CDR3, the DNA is TGCGCCAGCAGCTTGATCGGGGGTAGGTCTGGGGCCAACGTCCTGACTTTC.

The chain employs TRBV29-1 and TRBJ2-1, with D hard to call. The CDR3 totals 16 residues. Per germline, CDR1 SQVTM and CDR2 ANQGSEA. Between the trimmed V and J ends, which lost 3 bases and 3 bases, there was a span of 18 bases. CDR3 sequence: CSVDRQADDDYNEQFF. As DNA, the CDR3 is TGCAGCGTTGATCGGCAGGCAGATGACGACTACAATGAGCAGTTCTTC.

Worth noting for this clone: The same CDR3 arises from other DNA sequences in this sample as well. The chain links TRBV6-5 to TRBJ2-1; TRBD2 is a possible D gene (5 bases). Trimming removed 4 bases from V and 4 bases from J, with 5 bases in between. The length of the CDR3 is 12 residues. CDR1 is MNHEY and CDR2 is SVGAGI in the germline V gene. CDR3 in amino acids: CASSSGYNEQFF. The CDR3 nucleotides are TGTGCCAGCAGTTCGGGATACAATGAGCAGTTCTTC.

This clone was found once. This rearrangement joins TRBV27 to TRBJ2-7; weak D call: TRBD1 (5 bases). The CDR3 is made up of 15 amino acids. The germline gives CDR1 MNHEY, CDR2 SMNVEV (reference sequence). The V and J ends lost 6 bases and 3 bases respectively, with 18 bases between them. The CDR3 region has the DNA TGTGCCAGCAGCCTTCGTATCGACAGAGTCTACGAGCAGTACTTC. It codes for CASSLRIDRVYEQYF.

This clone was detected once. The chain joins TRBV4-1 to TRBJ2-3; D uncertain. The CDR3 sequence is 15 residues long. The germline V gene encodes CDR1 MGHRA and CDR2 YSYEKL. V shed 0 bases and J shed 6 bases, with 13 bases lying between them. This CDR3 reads CASSQDGVGLDTQYF. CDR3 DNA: TGCGCCAGCAGCCAAGATGGAGTAGGCCTGGATACGCAGTATTTT.

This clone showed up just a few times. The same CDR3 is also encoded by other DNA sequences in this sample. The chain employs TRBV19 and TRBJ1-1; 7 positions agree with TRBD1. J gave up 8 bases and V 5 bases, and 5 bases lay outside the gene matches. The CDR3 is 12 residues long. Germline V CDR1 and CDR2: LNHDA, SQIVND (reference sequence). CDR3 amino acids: CASSPRDREAFF. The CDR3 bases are TGTGCCAGTAGTCCCCGGGACAGAGAAGCTTTCTTT.

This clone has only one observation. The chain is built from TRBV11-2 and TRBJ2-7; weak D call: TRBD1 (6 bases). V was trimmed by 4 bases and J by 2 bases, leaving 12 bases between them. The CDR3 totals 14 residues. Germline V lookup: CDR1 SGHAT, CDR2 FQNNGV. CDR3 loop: CASSSYRVAYEQYF. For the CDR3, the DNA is TGTGCCAGCAGCTCCTACAGGGTTGCCTACGAGCAGTACTTC. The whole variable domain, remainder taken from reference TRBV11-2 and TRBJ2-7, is EAGVAQSPRYKIIEKRQSVAFWCNPISGHATLYWYQQILGQGPKLLIQFQNNGVVDDSQLPKDRFSAERLKGVDSTLKIQPAKLEDSAVYLCASSSYRVAYEQYFGPGTRLTVT.

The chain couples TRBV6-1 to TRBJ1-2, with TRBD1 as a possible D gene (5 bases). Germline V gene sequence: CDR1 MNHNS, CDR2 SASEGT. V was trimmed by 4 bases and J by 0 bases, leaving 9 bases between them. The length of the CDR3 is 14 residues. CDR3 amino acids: CASSVETANYGYTF. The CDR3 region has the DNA TGTGCCAGCAGTGTGGAGACAGCTAACTATGGCTACACCTTC.

The CDR3: CSVQGTGGYNEQFF. In nucleotides, the CDR3 is TGCAGCGTTCAAGGGACAGGGGGCTACAATGAGCAGTTCTTC. V is TRBV29-1 and J is TRBJ2-1; 11 bases align to TRBD1. V dropped 5 bases and J dropped 3; count of bases not matched to a gene: 3. Germline V gene data show CDR1 as SQVTM and CDR2 as ANQGSEA. The CDR3 is 14 amino acids.

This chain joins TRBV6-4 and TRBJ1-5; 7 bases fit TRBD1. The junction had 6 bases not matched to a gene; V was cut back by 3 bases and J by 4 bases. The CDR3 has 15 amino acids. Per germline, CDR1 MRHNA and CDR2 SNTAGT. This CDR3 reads CASSDRDRQNQPQHF. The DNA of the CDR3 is TGTGCCAGCAGTGATCGGGACAGACAAAATCAGCCCCAGCATTTT.

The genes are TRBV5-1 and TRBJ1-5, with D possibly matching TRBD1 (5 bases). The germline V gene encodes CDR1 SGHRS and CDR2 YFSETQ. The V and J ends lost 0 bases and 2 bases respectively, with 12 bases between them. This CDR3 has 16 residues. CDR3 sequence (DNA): TGCGCCAGCAGCTTGGGTGGGGCATGGGGCAATCAGCCCCAGCATTTT. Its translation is CASSLGGAWGNQPQHF.

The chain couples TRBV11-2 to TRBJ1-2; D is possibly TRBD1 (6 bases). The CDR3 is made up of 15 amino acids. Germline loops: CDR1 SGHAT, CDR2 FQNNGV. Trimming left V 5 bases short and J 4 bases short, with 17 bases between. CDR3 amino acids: CASSQDGTLTYGYTF. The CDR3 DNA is TGTGCCAGCAGCCAAGACGGGACATTAACCTATGGCTACACCTTC.

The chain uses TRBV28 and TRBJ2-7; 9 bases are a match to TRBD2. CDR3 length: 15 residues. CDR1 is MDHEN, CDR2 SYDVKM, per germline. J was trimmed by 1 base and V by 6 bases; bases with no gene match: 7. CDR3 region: CASSHSGRLSYEQYF. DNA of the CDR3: TGTGCCAGCAGCCATAGCGGGAGACTTTCCTACGAGCAGTACTTC. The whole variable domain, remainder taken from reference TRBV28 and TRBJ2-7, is DVKVTQSSRYLVKRTGEKVFLECVQDMDHENMFWYRQDPGLGLRLIYFSYDVKMKEKGDIPEGYSVSREKKERFSLILESASTNQTSMYLCASSHSGRLSYEQYFGPGTRLTVT.

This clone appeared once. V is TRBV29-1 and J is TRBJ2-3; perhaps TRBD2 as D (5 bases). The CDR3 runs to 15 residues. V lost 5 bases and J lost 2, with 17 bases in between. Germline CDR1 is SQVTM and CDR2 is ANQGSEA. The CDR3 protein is CSVCGEAAFTDTQYF. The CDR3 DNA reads TGCAGCGTTTGCGGTGAAGCGGCGTTCACAGATACGCAGTATTTT.

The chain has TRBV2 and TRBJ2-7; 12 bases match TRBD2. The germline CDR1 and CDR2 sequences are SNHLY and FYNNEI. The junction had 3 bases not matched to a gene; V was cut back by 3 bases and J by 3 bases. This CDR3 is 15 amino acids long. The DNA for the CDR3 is TGTGCCAGCAGTGAGGGACTAGCGGGTATCTACGAGCAGTACTTC. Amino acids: CASSEGLAGIYEQYF.

Here the CDR3 DNA reads TGTGCCAGCAGCGCCGACAGGGGGTTCAACGAGCAGTACTTC. This codes for CASSADRGFNEQYF. The J gene is TRBJ2-7, the V gene TRBV7-9; TRBD1 aligns across 9 bases. CDR1 and CDR2 from the germline V gene are SEHNR and FQNEAQ (reference sequence). V lost 5 bases to trimming and J lost 5 bases; unmatched junction nucleotides: 7. The CDR3 is 14 residues long.

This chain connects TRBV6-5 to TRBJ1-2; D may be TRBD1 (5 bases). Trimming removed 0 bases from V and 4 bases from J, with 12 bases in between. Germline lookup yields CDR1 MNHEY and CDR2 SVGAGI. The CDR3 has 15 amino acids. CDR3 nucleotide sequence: TGTGCCAGCAGTTACTCGACAGCACATCGCTATGGCTACACCTTC. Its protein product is CASSYSTAHRYGYTF.

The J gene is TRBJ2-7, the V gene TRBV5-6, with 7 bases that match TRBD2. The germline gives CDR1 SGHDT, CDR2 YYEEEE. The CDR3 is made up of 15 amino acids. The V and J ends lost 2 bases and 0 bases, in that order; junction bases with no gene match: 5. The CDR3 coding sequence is TGTGCCAGCAGCTTTGGTGGGAGGGCCTCCTACGAGCAGTACTTC. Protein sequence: CASSFGGRASYEQYF.

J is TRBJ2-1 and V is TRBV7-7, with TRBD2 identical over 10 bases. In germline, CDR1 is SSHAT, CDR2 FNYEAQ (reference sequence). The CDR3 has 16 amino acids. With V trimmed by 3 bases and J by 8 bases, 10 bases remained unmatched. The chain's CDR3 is CASSFQAGGPMDEQFF. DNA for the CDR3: TGTGCCAGCAGCTTCCAAGCGGGGGGGCCGATGGATGAGCAGTTCTTC.

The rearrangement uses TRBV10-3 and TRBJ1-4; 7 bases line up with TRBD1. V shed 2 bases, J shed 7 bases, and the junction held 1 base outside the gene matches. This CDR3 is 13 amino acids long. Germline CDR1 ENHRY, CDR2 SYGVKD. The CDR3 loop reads CAISEGQAEKLFF. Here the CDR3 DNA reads TGTGCCATCAGTGAGGGACAGGCTGAAAAACTGTTTTTT.

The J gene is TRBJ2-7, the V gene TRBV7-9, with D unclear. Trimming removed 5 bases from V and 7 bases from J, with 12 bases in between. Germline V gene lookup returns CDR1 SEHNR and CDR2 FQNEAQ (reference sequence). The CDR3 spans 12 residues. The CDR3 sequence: CASSPVPREQYF. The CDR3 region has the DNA TGTGCCAGCAGCCCGGTACCTCGGGAGCAGTACTTC.

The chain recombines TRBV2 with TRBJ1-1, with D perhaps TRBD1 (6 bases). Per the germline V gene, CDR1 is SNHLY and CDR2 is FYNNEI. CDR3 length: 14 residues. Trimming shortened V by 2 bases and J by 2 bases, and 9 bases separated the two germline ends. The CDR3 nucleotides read TGTGCCAGCAGTGAAAGGGGGACCAACACTGAAGCTTTCTTT. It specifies CASSERGTNTEAFF.

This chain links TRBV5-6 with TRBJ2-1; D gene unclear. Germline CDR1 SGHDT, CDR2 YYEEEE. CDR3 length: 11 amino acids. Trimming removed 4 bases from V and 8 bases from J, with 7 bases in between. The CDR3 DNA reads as TGTGCCAGCAGCCTCTTAGATGAGCAGTTCTTC. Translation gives CASSLLDEQFF.

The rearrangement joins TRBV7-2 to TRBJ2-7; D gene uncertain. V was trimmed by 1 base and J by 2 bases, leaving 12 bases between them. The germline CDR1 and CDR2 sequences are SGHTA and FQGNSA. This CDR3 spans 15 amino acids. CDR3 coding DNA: TGTGCCAGCAGCTTAGATGGGCCTATTACCTACGAGCAGTACTTC. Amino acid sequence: CASSLDGPITYEQYF.

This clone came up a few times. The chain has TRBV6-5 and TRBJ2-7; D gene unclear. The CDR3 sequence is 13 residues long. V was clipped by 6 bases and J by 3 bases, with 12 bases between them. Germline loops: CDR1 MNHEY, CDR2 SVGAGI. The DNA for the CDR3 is TGTGCCAGCAGACCAGGCCCCCACTACGAGCAGTACTTC. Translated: CASRPGPHYEQYF.

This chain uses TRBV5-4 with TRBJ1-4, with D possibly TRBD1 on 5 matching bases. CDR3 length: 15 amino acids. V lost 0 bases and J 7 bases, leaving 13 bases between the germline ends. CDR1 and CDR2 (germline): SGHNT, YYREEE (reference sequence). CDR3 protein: CASSLEGQGSEKLFF. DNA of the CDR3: TGTGCCAGCAGCTTGGAAGGGCAGGGTTCTGAAAAACTGTTTTTT.

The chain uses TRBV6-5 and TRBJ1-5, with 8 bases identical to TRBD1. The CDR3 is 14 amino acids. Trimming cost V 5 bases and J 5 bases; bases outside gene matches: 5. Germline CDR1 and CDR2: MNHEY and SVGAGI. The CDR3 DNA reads TGTGCCAGCAGTCCTCGGACAGGGCATCAGCCCCAGCATTTT. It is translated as CASSPRTGHQPQHF.

The CDR3 region is CASSAAVRGDEKLFF. CDR3 nucleotides: TGCGCCAGCAGCGCAGCGGTCAGGGGGGACGAAAAACTGTTTTTT. The J gene is TRBJ1-4, the V gene TRBV5-1, with 7 positions matching TRBD1. The CDR3 runs 15 residues. V trimming: 4 bases; J trimming: 8 bases; junction bases outside the gene matches: 11. Germline V gives CDR1 SGHRS, CDR2 YFSETQ.